This record covers a single TCR beta chain. The germline gives CDR1 SGHTA, CDR2 FQGTGA. The V gene lost 2 bases and the J gene lost 4 bases, with 10 bases spanning the gap. CDR3 size: 14 residues. The entry originates in a study of blood T cell repertoires in COVID-19. Data came from immunoSEQ multiplex PCR; TCRdb stores just in-frame clones and leaves some out. The repertoire holds roughly 140,000 clones, roughly 84% seen once, with more than 5.5% in the top ten. The sequence was obtained from a woman aged 45-65 years in a cohort sampled during active or convalescent COVID-19. The rearrangement joins TRBV7-3 to TRBJ2-3; no definite D call. The sequencing sample was made of peripheral blood. The CDR3 region has the DNA TGTGCCAGCAGCTTACCAGGCAGATCAGATACGCAGTATTTT. Its protein product is CASSLPGRSDTQYF.